This T cell receptor (beta chain) stems from a study of cytomegalovirus exposure and HLA in healthy donors. Study-wide results and limits: Relative to equally common others, HLA-associated TCR beta chains showed greater clonal expansion in a later analysis. Researchers reported in a later analysis that a missense DCLRE1C variant was tied to TCR beta V- and J-gene trimming.

Healthy bone marrow donors formed the donor group. Notes on this clone: Antigen unknown.

The PCR used 60 Vbeta and 13 Jbeta primers. The method was immunoSEQ multiplex PCR; TCRdb's version includes in-frame clones alone and lacks a portion of them. This repertoire shows roughly 140,000 clones, over 75% found once; its top ten account for about 1.7%. The CDR3 consists of 15 residues. The germline gives CDR1 SQVTM, CDR2 ANQGSEA. Trimming removed 3 bases at V and 5 bases at J, with 19 bases between. The receptor's source is a woman aged 25-40 years in good health and CMV-seronegative. The gene calls are TRBV29-1 and TRBJ1-2, with a possible D match to TRBD1 (6 bases). The source material was PBMCs. The CDR3 DNA sequence: TGCAGCGTTGACCATTCCAGGACAGAGATATATGGCTACACCTTC. Protein sequence: CSVDHSRTEIYGYTF. The whole variable domain, filled in from reference TRBV29-1 and TRBJ1-2, reads SAVISQKPSRDICQRGTSLTIQCQVDSQVTMMFWYRQQPGQSLTLIATANQGSEATYESGFVIDKFPISRPNLTFSTLTVSNMSPEDSSIYLCSVDHSRTEIYGYTFGSGTRLTVV.